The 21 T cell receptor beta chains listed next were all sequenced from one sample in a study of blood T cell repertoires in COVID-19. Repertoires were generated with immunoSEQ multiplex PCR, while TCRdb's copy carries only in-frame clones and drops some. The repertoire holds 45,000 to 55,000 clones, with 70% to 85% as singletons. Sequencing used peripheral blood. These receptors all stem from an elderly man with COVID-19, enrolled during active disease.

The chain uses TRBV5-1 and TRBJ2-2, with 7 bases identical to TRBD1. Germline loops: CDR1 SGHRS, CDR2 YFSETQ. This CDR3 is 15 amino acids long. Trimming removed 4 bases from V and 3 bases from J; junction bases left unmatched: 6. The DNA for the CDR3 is TGCGCCAGCAGCATGGGACAGACCGACACCGGGGAGCTGTTTTTT. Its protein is CASSMGQTDTGELFF.

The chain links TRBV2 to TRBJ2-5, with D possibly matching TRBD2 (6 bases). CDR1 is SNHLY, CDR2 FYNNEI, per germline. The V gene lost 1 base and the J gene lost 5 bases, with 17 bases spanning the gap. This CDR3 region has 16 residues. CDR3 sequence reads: CASSEGASASEETQYF. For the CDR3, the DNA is TGTGCCAGCAGTGAAGGGGCTAGCGCGAGTGAGGAGACCCAGTACTTC.

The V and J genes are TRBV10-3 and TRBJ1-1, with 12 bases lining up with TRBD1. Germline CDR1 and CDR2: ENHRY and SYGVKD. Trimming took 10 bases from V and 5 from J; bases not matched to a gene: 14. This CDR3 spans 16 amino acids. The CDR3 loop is CATIRGTGGVGTEAFF. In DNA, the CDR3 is TGTGCCACCATCCGGGGGACAGGGGGCGTAGGAACTGAAGCTTTCTTT.

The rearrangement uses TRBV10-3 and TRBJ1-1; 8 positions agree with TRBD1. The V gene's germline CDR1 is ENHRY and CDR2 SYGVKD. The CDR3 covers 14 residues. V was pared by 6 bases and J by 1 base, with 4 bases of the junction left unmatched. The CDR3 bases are TGTGCCATCAGCACAGGGGGGACGAACACTGAAGCTTTCTTT. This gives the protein CAISTGGTNTEAFF.

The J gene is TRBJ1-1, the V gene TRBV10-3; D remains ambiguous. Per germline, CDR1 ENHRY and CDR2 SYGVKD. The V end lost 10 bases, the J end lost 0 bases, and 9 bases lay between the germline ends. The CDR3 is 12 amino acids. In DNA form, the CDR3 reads TGTGCCACCCGGACTGTGAACACTGAAGCTTTCTTT. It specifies CATRTVNTEAFF.

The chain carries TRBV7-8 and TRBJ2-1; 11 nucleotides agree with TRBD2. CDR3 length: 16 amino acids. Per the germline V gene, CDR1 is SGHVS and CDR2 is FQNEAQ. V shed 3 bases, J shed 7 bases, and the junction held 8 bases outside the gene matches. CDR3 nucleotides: TGTGCCAGCAGCTTTGAAACTAGCGGGAGAGGTAATGAGCAGTTCTTC. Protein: CASSFETSGRGNEQFF.

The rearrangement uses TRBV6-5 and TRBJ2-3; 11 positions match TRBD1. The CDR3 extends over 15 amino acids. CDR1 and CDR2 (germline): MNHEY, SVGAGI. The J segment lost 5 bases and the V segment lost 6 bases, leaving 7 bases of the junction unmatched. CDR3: CASRDRGLVGDTQYF. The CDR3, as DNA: TGTGCCAGCAGGGACAGGGGGCTAGTCGGAGATACGCAGTATTTT.

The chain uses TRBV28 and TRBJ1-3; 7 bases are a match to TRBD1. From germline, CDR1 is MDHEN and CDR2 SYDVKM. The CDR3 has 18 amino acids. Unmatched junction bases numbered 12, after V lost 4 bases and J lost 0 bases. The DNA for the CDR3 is TGTGCCAGCAGTTCCGGTGGGACAGACTCCTACTCTGGAAACACCATATATTTT. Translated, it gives CASSSGGTDSYSGNTIYF.

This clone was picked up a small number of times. The CDR3 sequence is CASSLVLAGSEQYV. In DNA, the CDR3 is TGCGCCAGCAGCCTCGTACTAGCGGGTAGCGAGCAGTACGTC. The chain joins TRBV4-1 to TRBJ2-7, with 9 bases lining up with TRBD2. The CDR3 runs 14 residues. CDR1 is MGHRA, CDR2 YSYEKL, per germline. V lost 4 bases, J lost 6 bases, and 7 bases stayed unmatched.

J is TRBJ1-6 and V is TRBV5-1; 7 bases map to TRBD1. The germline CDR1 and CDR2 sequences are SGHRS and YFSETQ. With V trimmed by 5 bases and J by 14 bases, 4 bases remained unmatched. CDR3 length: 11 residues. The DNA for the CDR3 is TGCGCCAGCAGAGCCCAGGGGGCCCTCCACTTT. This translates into CASRAQGALHF. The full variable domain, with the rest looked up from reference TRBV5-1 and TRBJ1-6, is KAGVTQTPRYLIKTRGQQVTLSCSPISGHRSVSWYQQTPGQGLQFLFEYFSETQRNKGNFPGRFSGRQFSNSRSEMNVSTLELGDSALYLCASRAQGALHFGNGTRLTVT.

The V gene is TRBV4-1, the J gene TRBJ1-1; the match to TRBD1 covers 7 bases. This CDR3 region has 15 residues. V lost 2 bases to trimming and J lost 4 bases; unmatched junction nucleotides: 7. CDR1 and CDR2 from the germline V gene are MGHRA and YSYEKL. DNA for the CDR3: TGCGCCAGCAGCCAAAATTCCGCAGGGGGCACTGAAGCTTTCTTT. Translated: CASSQNSAGGTEAFF.

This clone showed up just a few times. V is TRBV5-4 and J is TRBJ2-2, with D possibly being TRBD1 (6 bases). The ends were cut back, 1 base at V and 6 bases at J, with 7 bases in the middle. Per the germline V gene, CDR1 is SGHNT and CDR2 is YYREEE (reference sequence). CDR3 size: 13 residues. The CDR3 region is CASSLQGSGELFF. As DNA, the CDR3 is TGTGCCAGCAGCTTGCAGGGGTCCGGGGAGCTGTTTTTT.

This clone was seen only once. As DNA, the CDR3 is TGTGCCAGCAGCTTTTCGTCTAGGGGCTACACCTTC. This codes for CASSFSSRGYTF. The chain is built from TRBV12-3 or TRBV12-4 and TRBJ1-2; D is uncertain. CDR3 size: 12 residues. V lost 6 bases, J lost 8 bases, and 13 bases lay in between.

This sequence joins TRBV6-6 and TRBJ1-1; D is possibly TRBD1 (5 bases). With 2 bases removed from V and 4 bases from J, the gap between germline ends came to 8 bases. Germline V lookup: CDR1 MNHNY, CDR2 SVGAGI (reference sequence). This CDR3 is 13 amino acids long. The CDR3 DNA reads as TGTGCCAGCAGTTACGGCAGGGCCACTGAAGCTTTCTTT. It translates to CASSYGRATEAFF.

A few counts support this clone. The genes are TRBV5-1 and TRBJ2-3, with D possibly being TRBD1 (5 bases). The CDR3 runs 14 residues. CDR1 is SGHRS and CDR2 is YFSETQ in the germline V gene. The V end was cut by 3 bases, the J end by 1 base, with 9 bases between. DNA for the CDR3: TGCGCCAGCAGCTCTGACAGTGGCACAGATACGCAGTATTTT. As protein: CASSSDSGTDTQYF.

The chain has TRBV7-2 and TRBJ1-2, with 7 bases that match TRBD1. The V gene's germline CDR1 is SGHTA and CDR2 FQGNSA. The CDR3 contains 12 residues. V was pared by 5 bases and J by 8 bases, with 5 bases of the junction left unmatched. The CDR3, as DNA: TGTGCCAGCAGCCCCACAGGGGACGGCTACACCTTC. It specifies CASSPTGDGYTF.

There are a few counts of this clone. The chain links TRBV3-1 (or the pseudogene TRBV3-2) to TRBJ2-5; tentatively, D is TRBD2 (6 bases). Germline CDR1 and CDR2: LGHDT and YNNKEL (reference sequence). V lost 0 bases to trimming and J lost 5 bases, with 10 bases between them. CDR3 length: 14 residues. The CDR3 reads CASSQEGGTETQYF. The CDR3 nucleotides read TGTGCCAGCAGCCAAGAGGGCGGGACGGAGACCCAGTACTTC.

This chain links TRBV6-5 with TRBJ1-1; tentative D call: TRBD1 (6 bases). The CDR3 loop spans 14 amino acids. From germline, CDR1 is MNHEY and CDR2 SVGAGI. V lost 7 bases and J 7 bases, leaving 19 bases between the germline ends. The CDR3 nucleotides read TGTGCCAGCACCTCTCCGGGGGAGGGGGGTGAAGCTTTCTTT. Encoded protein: CASTSPGEGGEAFF.

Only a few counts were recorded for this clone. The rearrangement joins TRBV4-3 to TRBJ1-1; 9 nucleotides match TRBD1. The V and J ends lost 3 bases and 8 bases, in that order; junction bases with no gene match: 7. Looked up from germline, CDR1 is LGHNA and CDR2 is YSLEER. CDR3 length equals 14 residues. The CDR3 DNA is TGCGCCAGCAGCCATTCCGCCGGGACAGGGGAAGCTTTCTTT. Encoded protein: CASSHSAGTGEAFF.

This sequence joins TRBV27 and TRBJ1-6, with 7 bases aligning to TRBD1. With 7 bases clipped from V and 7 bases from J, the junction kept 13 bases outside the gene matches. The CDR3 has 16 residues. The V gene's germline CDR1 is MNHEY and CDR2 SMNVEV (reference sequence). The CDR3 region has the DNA TGTGCCAGCACCGGGGGGGCAGGGGGGACCAATTCACCCCTCCACTTT. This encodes CASTGGAGGTNSPLHF.

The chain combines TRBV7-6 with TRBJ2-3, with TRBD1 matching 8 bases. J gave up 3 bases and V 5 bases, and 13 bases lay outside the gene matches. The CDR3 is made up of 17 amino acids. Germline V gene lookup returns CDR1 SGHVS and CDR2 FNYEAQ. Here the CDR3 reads CASSKTQGARWTDTQYF. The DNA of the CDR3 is TGTGCCAGCAGCAAAACCCAGGGGGCGCGGTGGACAGATACGCAGTATTTT.